The clone carrying this TCR beta chain was picked up many times. Antigen specificity is unknown. V gave up 7 bases and J gave up 7 bases, with 19 bases separating them. Germline CDR1 reads MNHNY; CDR2 reads SVGAGI (reference sequence). The CDR3 sequence is 14 residues long. 2 million PBMCs stored at -80 C were the source of the unsorted libraries. The data are from a study of neurological immune-mediated disorders. Study-wide points: The repertoires of 18 of 34 multiple sclerosis patients were placed by phylogenetic grouping in a single related-CDR3 cluster, which may be a signature.

As for the cDNA, it was generated by 5'RACE with 10-nucleotide random UMIs. Per sequencing run, 15-18 subjects together gave over 180 million TCR-beta sequences. TCRdb re-analysed the 5' RACE reads in MiXCR, keeping a single row per CDR3 protein. This table holds about 62,000 distinct CDR3 sequences, about 3.7% found once. Sequenced material: PBMCs. This receptor was identified in a woman between 45 and 60 years old with multiple sclerosis. The J gene is TRBJ1-2, the V gene TRBV6-6, with a weak D call TRBD1 (6 bases). The CDR3 region has the DNA TGTGCCAGCACCTTCTCGGGGGGGGCGGGTGGCTACACCTTC. It encodes CASTFSGGAGGYTF.